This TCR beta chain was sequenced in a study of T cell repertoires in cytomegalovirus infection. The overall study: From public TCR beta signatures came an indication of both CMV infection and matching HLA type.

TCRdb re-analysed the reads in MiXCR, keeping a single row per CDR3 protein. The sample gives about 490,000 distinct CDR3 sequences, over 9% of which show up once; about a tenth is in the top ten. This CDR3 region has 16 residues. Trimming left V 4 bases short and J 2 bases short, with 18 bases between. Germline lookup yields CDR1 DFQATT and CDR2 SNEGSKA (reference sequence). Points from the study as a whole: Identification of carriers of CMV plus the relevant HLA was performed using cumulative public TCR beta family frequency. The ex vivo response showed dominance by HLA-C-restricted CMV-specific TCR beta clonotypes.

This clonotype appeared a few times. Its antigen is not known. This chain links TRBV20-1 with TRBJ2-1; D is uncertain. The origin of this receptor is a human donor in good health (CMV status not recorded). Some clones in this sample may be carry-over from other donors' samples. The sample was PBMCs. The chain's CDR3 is CSAINNFGGTYNEQFF. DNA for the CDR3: TGCAGTGCTATCAACAACTTCGGCGGAACCTACAATGAGCAGTTCTTC.